Below, 5 T cell receptor beta chains from the same sample are listed, as sequenced in a study of T cell responses to AZD1222 COVID-19 vaccine. Sequenced by immunoSEQ multiplex PCR; TCRdb stores in-frame clones only, minus some. Of approximately 57,000 clones in the sample, approximately 84% were seen once. Sequencing used peripheral blood, obtained on day 0 of AZD1222 vaccination. The receptors come from an adult in good health.

The chain has TRBV19 and TRBJ2-6, with D possibly matching TRBD2 (7 bases). Trimming shortened V by 7 bases and J by 1 base, and 14 bases separated the two germline ends. Germline lookup yields CDR1 LNHDA and CDR2 SQIVND (reference sequence). This CDR3 has 16 amino acids. The CDR3 sequence is CASNPGEGSGANVLTF. CDR3 bases: TGTGCCAGTAACCCAGGGGAGGGGTCTGGGGCCAACGTCCTGACTTTC.

The chain carries TRBV19 and TRBJ2-2; the match to TRBD2 covers 10 bases. This CDR3 has 15 amino acids. Trimming at V came to 5 bases and at J to 7 bases, leaving 7 bases not matched to a gene. The germline V gene encodes CDR1 LNHDA and CDR2 SQIVND (reference sequence). The CDR3: CASSSLSGRSGELFF. The DNA for the CDR3 is TGTGCCAGTAGTTCCCTTAGCGGGAGGAGCGGGGAGCTGTTTTTT.

The chain employs TRBV30 and TRBJ2-1; TRBD1 or TRBD2 may be the D gene (5 bases each). The V gene lost 2 bases and the J gene lost 7 bases, with 9 bases spanning the gap. From germline, CDR1 is GTSNPN and CDR2 SVGIG (reference sequence). The CDR3 spans 12 residues. CDR3 residues: CAWSLWGNEQFF. Here the CDR3 DNA reads TGTGCCTGGAGTTTATGGGGGAATGAGCAGTTCTTC.

The chain links TRBV19 to TRBJ2-5, with D possibly TRBD1 on 6 matching bases. Germline CDR1 LNHDA, CDR2 SQIVND (reference sequence). The CDR3 contains 18 residues. V shed 3 bases and J shed 4 bases, with 24 bases lying between them. The CDR3 DNA is TGTGCCAGTAGTATTAACGCCGGCGACAGGCGAAGGGGAGAGACCCAGTACTTC. Translating it yields CASSINAGDRRRGETQYF.

This clone was detected a few times. The chain is built from TRBV27 and TRBJ1-1; no firm D call. The CDR3 runs to 13 residues. V was clipped by 5 bases and J by 0 bases, with 7 bases between them. Germline CDR1 reads MNHEY; CDR2 reads SMNVEV (reference sequence). CDR3 protein: CASSTGLNTEAFF. The CDR3 region has the DNA TGTGCCAGCAGTACCGGATTGAACACTGAAGCTTTCTTT.